One sample yielded the 4 T cell receptor beta chains listed below, sequenced in a study of shared clonotypes between healthy human individuals. CD45RO-negative cells were positively selected for CCR7, leaving out terminally differentiated effector memory CD45RA+ cells. Some clones are missing from TCRdb's copy, which holds only in-frame ones; the method was immunoSEQ multiplex PCR. The sample yields some 2.1 million clones, 93% seen once. The sequenced material came from naive CD8+ T cells from PBMCs. Receptors were obtained from a man aged 18-30 years in good health. Some clones in this sample may be carry-over from other donors' samples.

Only a few counts were recorded for this clone. The identical CDR3 is also encoded by other nucleotide sequences in the sample. V and J are TRBV5-6 and TRBJ2-2; TRBD1 agrees at 8 bases. The CDR3 sequence is 15 residues long. Trimming cost V 2 bases and J 1 base; bases outside gene matches: 1. Germline values: CDR1 SGHDT, CDR2 YYEEEE. CDR3 sequence (DNA): TGTGCCAGCAGCTTCGGGACAGGGAACACCGGGGAGCTGTTTTTT. It translates to CASSFGTGNTGELFF.

This clone was observed a few times. V usage is TRBV4-3 and J usage is TRBJ1-1; no clear D gene. The ends were cut back, 0 bases at V and 7 bases at J, with 9 bases in the middle. The germline V gene encodes CDR1 LGHNA and CDR2 YSLEER. There are 13 residues in the CDR3. Here the CDR3 DNA reads TGCGCCAGCAGCCAAGAAGACACCTATGAAGCTTTCTTT. Translating it yields CASSQEDTYEAFF.

This clone was observed a single time. The chain is built from TRBV6-1 and TRBJ2-7; either TRBD1 or TRBD2 may fit D (5 bases each). From germline, CDR1 is MNHNS and CDR2 SASEGT. The V and J ends lost 6 bases and 6 bases respectively, with 21 bases between them. The CDR3 totals 15 residues. CDR3 in DNA: TGTGCCAGCAGGGCAGAGGGGCCTACGACCACCGAGCAGTACTTC. It encodes CASRAEGPTTTEQYF.

V and J are TRBV5-1 and TRBJ1-2; TRBD1 agrees at 8 bases. The V gene's germline CDR1 is SGHRS and CDR2 YFSETQ. The CDR3 contains 17 residues. V shed 0 bases and J 1 base; nucleotides not matched to a gene: 8. DNA for the CDR3: TGCGCCAGCAGCTTGGAACCGGGACAGGATATTAACTATGGCTACACCTTC. Translating it yields CASSLEPGQDINYGYTF.